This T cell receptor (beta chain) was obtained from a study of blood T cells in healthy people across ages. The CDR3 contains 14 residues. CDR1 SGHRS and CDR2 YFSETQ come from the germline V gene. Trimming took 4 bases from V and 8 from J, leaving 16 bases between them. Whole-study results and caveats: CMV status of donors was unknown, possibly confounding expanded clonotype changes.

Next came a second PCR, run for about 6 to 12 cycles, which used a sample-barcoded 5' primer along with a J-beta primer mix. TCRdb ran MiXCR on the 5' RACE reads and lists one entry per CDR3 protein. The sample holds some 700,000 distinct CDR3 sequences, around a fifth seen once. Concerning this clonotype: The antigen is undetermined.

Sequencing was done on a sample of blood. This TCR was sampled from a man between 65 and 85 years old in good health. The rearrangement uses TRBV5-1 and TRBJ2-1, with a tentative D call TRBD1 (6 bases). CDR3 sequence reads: CASSPGASPYEQFF. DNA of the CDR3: TGCGCCAGCAGCCCAGGGGCTAGCCCGTATGAGCAGTTCTTC.